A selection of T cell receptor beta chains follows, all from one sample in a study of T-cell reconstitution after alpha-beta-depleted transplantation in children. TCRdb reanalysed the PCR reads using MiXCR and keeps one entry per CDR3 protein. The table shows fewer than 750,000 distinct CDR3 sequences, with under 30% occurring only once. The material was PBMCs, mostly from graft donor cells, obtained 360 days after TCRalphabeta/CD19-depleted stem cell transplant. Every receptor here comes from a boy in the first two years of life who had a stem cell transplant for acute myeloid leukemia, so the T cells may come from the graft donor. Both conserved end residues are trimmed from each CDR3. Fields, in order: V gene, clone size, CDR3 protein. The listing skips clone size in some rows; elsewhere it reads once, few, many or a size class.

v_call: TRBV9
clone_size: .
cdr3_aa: ASSVRETGKVQY

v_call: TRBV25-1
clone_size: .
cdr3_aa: ASVPNRVGTEAF

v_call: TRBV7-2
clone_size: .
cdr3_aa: ASSLSGDRRNSPLH

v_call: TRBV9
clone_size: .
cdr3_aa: ASSVVRNTEAF

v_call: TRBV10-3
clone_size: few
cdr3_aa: AISERIAVNTGELF

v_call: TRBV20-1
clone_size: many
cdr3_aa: SASLAGATYNEQF

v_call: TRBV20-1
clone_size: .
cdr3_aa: SAIPRLAGGLGGELF

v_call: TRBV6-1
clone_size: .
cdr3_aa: ATSGGAQRTGELF

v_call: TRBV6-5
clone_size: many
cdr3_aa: ASSSPDSSVSADTQY

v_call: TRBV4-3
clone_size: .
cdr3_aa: ASSPRVGTGSYEQY

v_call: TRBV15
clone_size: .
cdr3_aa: ATSRGNSGGGNEQF

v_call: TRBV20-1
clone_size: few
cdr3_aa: SASSGLQDTQY

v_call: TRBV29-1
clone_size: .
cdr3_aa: SVSGTVKGNPYEQY

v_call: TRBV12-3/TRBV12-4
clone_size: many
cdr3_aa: ASRGTSWNEQF

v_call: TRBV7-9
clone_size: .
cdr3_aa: ASSLGLAGGPYNEQF

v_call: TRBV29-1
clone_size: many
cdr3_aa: SVGRQGLEETQY

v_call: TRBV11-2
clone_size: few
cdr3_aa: ASSLDRAGGPESGANVLT

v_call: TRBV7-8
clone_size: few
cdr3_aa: ASSLGTGPGQPQH

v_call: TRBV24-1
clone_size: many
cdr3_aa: ATSDFKGFPTDTQY

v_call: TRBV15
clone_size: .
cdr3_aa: ATSRDETGGFETQY

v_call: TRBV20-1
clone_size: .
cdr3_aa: SAPVLDGYT

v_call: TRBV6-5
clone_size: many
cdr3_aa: ASGYNTGELF

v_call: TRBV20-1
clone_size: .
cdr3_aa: SASGQGNYPYEQY

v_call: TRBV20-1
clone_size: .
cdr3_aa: SALGGVAF